This T cell receptor (beta chain) was sequenced for a study of T cell responses to AZD1222 COVID-19 vaccine. Notes on the study in general: Vaccine-associated CD4 TCRs ranged over spike, dominating at 160-218 and 743-854.

To note about this clone: The target antigen is unknown.

The CDR3 is made up of 16 amino acids. Germline CDR1 reads SGHRS; CDR2 reads YFSETQ. The junction had 14 bases not matched to a gene; V was cut back by 4 bases and J by 7 bases. Here immunoSEQ multiplex PCR was the method, and the copy in TCRdb shows in-frame clones only, minus some. The data contain roughly 100,000 clones, 90% of them seen just once; the ten biggest clones take up 8%. The J gene is TRBJ2-7, the V gene TRBV5-1, with 10 bases identical to TRBD1. The clonotype comes from an adult who received the AZD1222 COVID-19 vaccine. Here the sequenced sample was peripheral blood, taken 28 days after the second AZD1222 dose. CDR3 region: CASSLGDRGMYEEQYF. The CDR3 nucleotides read TGCGCCAGCAGCCTTGGGGACAGGGGAATGTATGAGGAGCAGTACTTC.